These 20 T cell receptor beta chains were sequenced from one sample in a study of CD8 T cells in ankylosing spondylitis. TCRdb recomputed calls from the 5' RACE reads with MiXCR, one row per CDR3 protein. The sample includes a few hundred thousand distinct CDR3 sequences, roughly 20% of them seen just once. Sequencing was carried out using blood, either unsorted or a sorted T cell fraction (not recorded which). These receptors were collected from a male donor with ankylosing spondylitis or in good health (not recorded which).

This clonotype was seen a few times. The chain recombines TRBV19 with TRBJ2-7, with TRBD1 matching 8 bases. CDR1 is LNHDA, CDR2 SQIVND, per germline (reference sequence). V lost 9 bases and J lost 2; bases outside the gene matches: 9. This CDR3 has 14 amino acids. The CDR3 DNA is TGTGCCAGCTCAGAGACAGGGGCACCCTACGAGCAGTACTTC. It encodes CASSETGAPYEQYF.

J is TRBJ2-3 and V is TRBV5-1, with a possible D match to TRBD1 (7 bases). Germline CDR1 is SGHRS and CDR2 is YFSETQ. V lost 0 bases, J lost 0 bases, and 14 bases lay in between. The CDR3 totals 17 residues. The CDR3: CASSLAGGGYSTDTQYF. The CDR3 DNA sequence: TGCGCCAGCAGCTTGGCCGGAGGGGGCTACAGCACAGATACGCAGTATTTT.

The chain uses TRBV10-1 and TRBJ2-7; 11 nucleotides match TRBD1. This CDR3 has 15 amino acids. The J segment lost 2 bases and the V segment lost 9 bases, leaving 9 bases of the junction unmatched. CDR1 is WNHNN, CDR2 SYGVQD, per germline (reference sequence). The chain's CDR3 is CARRARDRGTYEQYF. In nucleotides, the CDR3 is TGCGCCAGAAGAGCCCGGGACAGGGGGACCTACGAGCAGTACTTC.

This clonotype was detected only a few times. This sequence joins TRBV7-6 and TRBJ2-7; possibly TRBD1 or TRBD2 for D (6 bases each). The CDR3 consists of 15 residues. The V end lost 5 bases, the J end lost 4 bases, and 18 bases lay between the germline ends. Germline lookup yields CDR1 SGHVS and CDR2 FNYEAQ. This CDR3 is CASSETTTGRYEQYF. The CDR3 DNA is TGTGCCAGCAGCGAGACCACAACAGGGAGGTACGAGCAGTACTTC.

The gene calls are TRBV5-1 and TRBJ1-1; maybe TRBD1 (6 bases). CDR3 length equals 13 residues. The germline V gene has CDR1 SGHRS and CDR2 YFSETQ. Trimming took off 8 bases at V and 6 bases at J, with 17 bases between the two ends. This chain's CDR3 is CASKTGGVAEAFF. As DNA, the CDR3 is TGCGCCAGTAAGACAGGTGGCGTGGCTGAAGCTTTCTTT. The whole variable domain, remainder taken from reference TRBV5-1 and TRBJ1-1, is KAGVTQTPRYLIKTRGQQVTLSCSPISGHRSVSWYQQTPGQGLQFLFEYFSETQRNKGNFPGRFSGRQFSNSRSEMNVSTLELGDSALYLCASKTGGVAEAFFGQGTRLTVV.

CDR3 bases: TGTGCCAGCAGTAGGACTGCCTGGGAGCAGTACTTC. It yields the protein CASSRTAWEQYF. The chain joins TRBV28 to TRBJ2-7, with TRBD2 as a possible D gene (5 bases). V lost 5 bases and J 7 bases, leaving 12 bases between the germline ends. Germline V gives CDR1 MDHEN, CDR2 SYDVKM. There are 12 residues in the CDR3.

This clonotype occurred a few times. The chain combines TRBV4-1 with TRBJ2-2; 9 bases are a match to TRBD2. CDR1 MGHRA and CDR2 YSYEKL come from the germline V gene. The trim removed 3 bases at V and 0 bases at J, leaving 5 bases unmatched. The length of the CDR3 is 17 residues. CDR3 protein: CASSHPLAGPNTGELFF. The CDR3 nucleotides are TGCGCCAGCAGCCACCCCCTAGCGGGGCCGAACACCGGGGAGCTGTTTTTT.

The chain combines TRBV6-2 or TRBV6-3 with TRBJ1-2, with unresolved D. The CDR3 runs 15 residues. Germline-derived CDR1 and CDR2 are MNHEY and SVGEGT. V lost 2 bases, J lost 6 bases, and 16 bases lay in between. The CDR3 protein is CASSYVPATQNGYTF. CDR3 sequence (DNA): TGTGCCAGCAGTTACGTTCCGGCGACGCAAAATGGCTACACCTTC.

The CDR3 DNA reads as TGCAGCCCCACCACCTATATTAATAGCAATCAGCCCCAGCATTTT. This encodes CSPTTYINSNQPQHF. The J gene is TRBJ1-5, the V gene TRBV20-1; D unclear. CDR3 length: 15 amino acids. From germline, CDR1 is DFQATT and CDR2 SNEGSKA (reference sequence).

The chain recombines TRBV21-1 with TRBJ2-5; TRBD2, the table's D call, lacks a check against the DNA. TRBV21-1 is a pseudogene locus. The CDR3 spans 16 residues. CDR3 protein: CASSKEGLTLQETQYF. The DNA of the CDR3 is TGTGCCAGCAGCAAAGAGGGACTAACCTTACAAGAGACCCAGTACTTC.

This rearrangement joins TRBV11-2 to TRBJ2-4; 7 bases align to TRBD2. V gave up 6 bases and J gave up 5 bases; unmatched junction bases: 4. This CDR3 spans 13 amino acids. CDR1 is SGHAT, CDR2 FQNNGV, per germline. DNA of the CDR3: TGTGCCAGCAGGAGGGACTACGAAAACATTCAGTACTTC. It codes for CASRRDYENIQYF.

The chain recombines TRBV5-6 with TRBJ2-3; D gene ambiguous. Trimming stripped 0 bases from V and 7 bases from J, with 6 bases between. Looked up from germline, CDR1 is SGHDT and CDR2 is YYEEEE. CDR3 length: 12 amino acids. The DNA for the CDR3 is TGTGCCAGCAGCTTGGCCCTAAATACGCAGTATTTT. Its translation is CASSLALNTQYF. The variable domain in full, with the rest retrieved from reference TRBV5-6 and TRBJ2-3, is DAGVTQSPTHLIKTRGQQVTLRCSPKSGHDTVSWYQQALGQGPQFIFQYYEEEERQRGNFPDRFSGHQFPNYSSELNVNALLLGDSALYLCASSLALNTQYFGPGTRLTVL.

This clonotype was counted at least ten times. The CDR3 sequence is CSVELEDRPNTGELFF. As DNA, the CDR3 is TGCAGCGTTGAATTGGAGGACAGGCCGAACACCGGGGAGCTGTTTTTT. This sequence joins TRBV29-1 and TRBJ2-2; 7 bases line up with TRBD1. Looked up from germline, CDR1 is SQVTM and CDR2 is ANQGSEA. CDR3 length: 16 amino acids. With 2 bases clipped from V and 0 bases from J, the junction kept 6 bases outside the gene matches.

This chain joins TRBV3-1 and TRBJ2-1; 9 bases agree with TRBD1. Germline V gives CDR1 LGHDT, CDR2 YNNKEL (reference sequence). Losses at the gene ends were 4 bases for V and 4 bases for J; bases not matched to a gene: 5. This CDR3 has 15 residues. CDR3 loop: CASSPMGTGYNEQFF. As DNA, the CDR3 is TGTGCCAGCAGCCCCATGGGGACAGGGTACAATGAGCAGTTCTTC.

This clonotype was detected many times. The genes are TRBV29-1 and TRBJ2-3; 12 nucleotides agree with TRBD2. Germline V gene sequence: CDR1 SQVTM, CDR2 ANQGSEA. This CDR3 region has 15 residues. J was trimmed by 1 base and V by 3 bases; bases with no gene match: 2. CDR3 residues: CSVDRLAGGTDTQYF. CDR3 DNA sequence: TGCAGCGTTGACCGACTAGCGGGGGGCACAGATACGCAGTATTTT.

The chain carries TRBV3-1 and TRBJ2-2; the D gene is possibly TRBD1 (6 bases). The CDR3 length is 16 residues. Germline V gene sequence: CDR1 LGHDT, CDR2 YNNKEL (reference sequence). Between the trimmed V and J ends, which lost 4 bases and 3 bases, there was a span of 15 bases. The CDR3 loop is CASSRTGTLDTGELFF. The CDR3 DNA reads as TGTGCCAGCAGCCGAACCGGGACATTGGACACCGGGGAGCTGTTTTTT.

The chain joins TRBV29-1 to TRBJ1-4; D is possibly TRBD1 (5 bases). Germline CDR1 and CDR2: SQVTM and ANQGSEA. Between the trimmed V and J ends, which lost 2 bases and 8 bases, there was a span of 15 bases. This CDR3 has 14 residues. The CDR3 region is CSVELSGGKEKLFF. The CDR3 coding sequence is TGCAGCGTTGAACTATCTGGGGGAAAGGAAAAACTGTTTTTT.

The chain uses TRBV5-4 and TRBJ1-3, with D unresolved. CDR1 is SGHNT and CDR2 is YYREEE in the germline V gene (reference sequence). The ends were cut back, 2 bases at V and 1 base at J, with 7 bases in the middle. CDR3 length: 14 residues. The CDR3 spells CASSFSGSGNTIYF. The CDR3 DNA reads as TGTGCCAGCAGCTTTTCGGGATCTGGAAACACCATATATTTT.

V and J are TRBV20-1 and TRBJ2-5, with 7 bases identical to TRBD2. V lost 3 bases to trimming and J lost 0 bases; unmatched junction nucleotides: 7. CDR3 length equals 15 residues. In germline, CDR1 is DFQATT, CDR2 SNEGSKA (reference sequence). CDR3 protein: CSARGLTLYQETQYF. The CDR3 DNA is TGCAGTGCTAGGGGACTAACCCTGTACCAAGAGACCCAGTACTTC.

This sequence joins TRBV5-6 and TRBJ2-2; D is perhaps TRBD1 (5 bases). The length of the CDR3 is 15 residues. Trimming cost V 2 bases and J 6 bases, with 14 bases left between them. Germline V gene sequence: CDR1 SGHDT, CDR2 YYEEEE. The CDR3 DNA reads as TGTGCCAGCAGCTTAAGCAGGGTACGGTCCGGGGAGCTGTTTTTT. Amino acids: CASSLSRVRSGELFF. The full variable domain, rest sourced from reference TRBV5-6 and TRBJ2-2, is DAGVTQSPTHLIKTRGQQVTLRCSPKSGHDTVSWYQQALGQGPQFIFQYYEEEERQRGNFPDRFSGHQFPNYSSELNVNALLLGDSALYLCASSLSRVRSGELFFGEGSRLTVL.